This T cell receptor (beta chain) was recorded in a study of T cell clonotyping in hematopoietic cell transplantation. On this clone: Its antigen remains unknown.

Germline values: CDR1 SQVTM, CDR2 ANQGSEA. This CDR3 comprises 10 residues. The V end lost 5 bases, the J end lost 5 bases, and 6 bases lay between the germline ends. The data were produced by immunoSEQ multiplex PCR, yet TCRdb's version contains in-frame clones alone and is incomplete. Here the sample spans 65,000 to 75,000 clones, around 94% being singletons. The study's findings and limits: Without cell sorting, CD4 versus CD8 contributions remain unresolved. Recipient TCR diversity dropped after transplant; expanded clonotypes rose from day 30 to 180.

The rearrangement links TRBV29-1 to TRBJ2-5; no clear D. This clonotype was sampled from a man between 45 and 60 years old in good health. Some clones in this sample may be carry-over from other donors' samples. Sequences were obtained from peripheral blood mononuclear cells. In DNA form, the CDR3 reads TGCAGCGTTTGGTCGGAGACCCAGTACTTC. Translating gives CSVWSETQYF. The complete variable domain, with remaining parts taken from reference TRBV29-1 and TRBJ2-5, reads SAVISQKPSRDICQRGTSLTIQCQVDSQVTMMFWYRQQPGQSLTLIATANQGSEATYESGFVIDKFPISRPNLTFSTLTVSNMSPEDSSIYLCSVWSETQYFGPGTRLLVL.